This record looks at one TCR beta chain sequence and its context. The antigen remains unidentified. This sample was taken from a study of cytomegalovirus exposure and HLA in healthy donors. 60 Vbeta and 13 Jbeta primers were used in PCR. Data came from immunoSEQ multiplex PCR; TCRdb stores just in-frame clones and leaves some out. The sample lists hundreds of thousands of clones; over 80% were seen once. Germline loops: CDR1 SGDLS, CDR2 YYNGEE. The V and J ends lost 0 bases and 4 bases respectively, with 12 bases between them. The CDR3 is made up of 15 amino acids. Study-level results: Three chains tied to CMV proved CMV antigen-specific in vitro. Later on, an analysis showed TCR association rates differing by HLA locus, with DRB1 the most and HLA-C the fewest.

The source of this sequence is a boy younger than 10 in good health and CMV-seronegative. Sequenced: PBMCs. The rearrangement links TRBV9 to TRBJ2-3; D remains unclear. The CDR3 nucleotides are TGTGCCAGCAGCGTAGGACTTGGCGAACCAGATACGCAGTATTTT. This codes for CASSVGLGEPDTQYF.